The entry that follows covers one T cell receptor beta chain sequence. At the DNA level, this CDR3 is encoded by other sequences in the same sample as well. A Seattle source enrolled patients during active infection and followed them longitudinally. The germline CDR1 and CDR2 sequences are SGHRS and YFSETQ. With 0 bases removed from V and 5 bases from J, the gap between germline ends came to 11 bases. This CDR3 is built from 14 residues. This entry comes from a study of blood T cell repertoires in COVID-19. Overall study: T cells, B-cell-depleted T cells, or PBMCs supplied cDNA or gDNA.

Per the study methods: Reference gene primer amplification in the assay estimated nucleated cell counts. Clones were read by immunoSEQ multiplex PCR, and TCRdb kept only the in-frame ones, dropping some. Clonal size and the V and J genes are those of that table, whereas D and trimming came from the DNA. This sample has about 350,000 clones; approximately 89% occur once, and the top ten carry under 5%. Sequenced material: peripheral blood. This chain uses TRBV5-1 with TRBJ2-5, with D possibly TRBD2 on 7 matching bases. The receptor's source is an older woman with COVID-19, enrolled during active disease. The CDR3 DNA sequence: TGCGCCAGCAGCTTGGGGGGGGGCCAGGAGACCCAGTACTTC. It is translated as CASSLGGGQETQYF.